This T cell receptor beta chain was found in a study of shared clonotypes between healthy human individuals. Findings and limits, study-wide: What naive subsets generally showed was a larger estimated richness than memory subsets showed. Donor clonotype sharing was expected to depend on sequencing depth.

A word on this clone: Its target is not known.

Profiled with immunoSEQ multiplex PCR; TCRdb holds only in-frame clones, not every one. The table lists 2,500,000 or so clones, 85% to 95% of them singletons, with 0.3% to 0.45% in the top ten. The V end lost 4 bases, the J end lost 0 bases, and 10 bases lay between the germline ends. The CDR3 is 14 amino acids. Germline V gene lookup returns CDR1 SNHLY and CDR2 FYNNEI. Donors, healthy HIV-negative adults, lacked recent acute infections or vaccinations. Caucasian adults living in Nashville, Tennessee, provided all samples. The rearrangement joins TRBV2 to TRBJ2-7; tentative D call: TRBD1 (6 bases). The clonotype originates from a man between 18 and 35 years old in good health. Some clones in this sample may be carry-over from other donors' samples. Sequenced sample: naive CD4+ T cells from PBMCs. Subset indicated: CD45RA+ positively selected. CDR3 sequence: CASSAGESSYEQYF. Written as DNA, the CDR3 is TGTGCCAGCAGTGCAGGGGAGAGCTCCTACGAGCAGTACTTC.